This T cell receptor beta chain came from a study of CD4 and CD8 cells across lung adenocarcinoma regions. This clonotype was counted at least ten times. Samples came from patients with localized non-small cell lung adenocarcinoma. TCRdb redid the calling of the PCR reads with MiXCR, one entry per CDR3 protein. The sample records some 19,000 distinct CDR3 sequences, around 50% being singletons. The receptor's source is a female donor with lung adenocarcinoma. The CD4 and CD8 labels of this study may be unreliable. Sequencing was carried out using CD8+ T cells from the center of a lung tumor.

The CDR3 spells CASSLEIGLSPSSEQFF. The DNA of the CDR3 is TGTGCCAGCAGCCTAGAAATAGGACTATCCCCAAGTAGTGAGCAGTTCTTC. V is TRBV3-1 and J is TRBJ2-1; D is perhaps TRBD2 (6 bases). Germline-derived CDR1 and CDR2 are LGHDT and YNNKEL (reference sequence). Trimming stripped 4 bases from V and 9 bases from J, with 25 bases between. The CDR3 has 17 residues.